This T cell receptor (beta chain) was profiled in a study of blood T cell repertoires in COVID-19. About the research overall: PBMCs, B-cell-depleted T cells, or T cells provided the cDNA or gDNA that made up the material.

TCRdb keeps only in-frame clones here, not all; method: immunoSEQ multiplex PCR. The sample includes around 140,000 clones, over 70% of them seen just once. CDR3 length: 16 amino acids. Germline CDR1 and CDR2: GTSNPN and SVGIG (reference sequence). V trimming: 4 bases; J trimming: 4 bases; junction bases outside the gene matches: 13. The rearrangement joins TRBV30 to TRBJ2-1; TRBD2 aligns across 7 bases. This TCR derives from an older woman with acute or convalescent COVID-19. Sequences were obtained from peripheral blood. The CDR3: CAWTLLPLAKYNEQFF. In nucleotides, the CDR3 is TGTGCCTGGACCTTACTCCCACTAGCGAAATACAATGAGCAGTTCTTC. The whole variable domain, remainder taken from reference TRBV30 and TRBJ2-1, is SQTIHQWPATLVQPVGSPLSLECTVEGTSNPNLYWYRQAAGRGLQLLFYSVGIGQISSEVPQNLSASRPQDRQFILSSKKLLLSDSGFYLCAWTLLPLAKYNEQFFGPGTRLTVL.